The rows below give T cell receptor beta chains drawn from one sample of a study of T cell changes during pregnancy in multiple sclerosis. Clones were read by immunoSEQ multiplex PCR, and TCRdb kept only the in-frame ones, dropping some. The data hold roughly 32,000 clones, with 90% observed a single time. Material: CD4+ T cells from peripheral blood mononuclear cells, obtained in the second trimester of pregnancy. The source is a female donor in good health, enrolled as a control in a pregnancy study. Each CDR3 is given with its conserved first and last residue. A D gene is named only where the DNA matches it firmly. Clone sizes are given selectively: once, few, many, or a class where the clone is expanded.

>NA|TRBV5-1|TRBJ1-1|TRBD1
CASSGTGQRNTEAFF
TGCGCCAGCAGCGGGACGGGACAGAGGAACACTGAAGCTTTCTTT
>NA|TRBV18|TRBJ1-6|NA
CASSPPGHPNSPLHF
TGTGCCAGCTCACCACCGGGACACCCGAATTCACCCCTCCACTTT
>NA|TRBV25-1|TRBJ2-1|NA
CASSELFGTANEQFF
TGTGCCAGCAGTGAATTATTTGGTACAGCCAATGAGCAGTTCTTC
>once|TRBV5-6|TRBJ1-2|NA
CASSLTNRVLHGYTF
TGTGCCAGCAGCTTGACGAACAGGGTATTGCATGGCTACACCTTC
>once|TRBV10-2|TRBJ2-7|NA
CASKMGHYEQYF
TGCGCCAGCAAGATGGGACACTACGAGCAGTACTTC
>NA|TRBV30|TRBJ2-1|NA
CAWTRPQGNLNNEQFF
TGTGCCTGGACGAGACCCCAGGGGAACCTCAACAATGAGCAGTTCTTC
>NA|TRBV10-2|TRBJ2-7|TRBD2
CASRTSGVSYEQYF
TGCGCCAGCAGGACTAGCGGAGTCTCCTACGAGCAGTACTTC
>NA|TRBV15|TRBJ2-1|TRBD1
CATSSAIHRGPLNEQFF
TGTGCCACCAGCAGTGCGATCCACAGGGGGCCCCTAAATGAGCAGTTCTTC
>NA|TRBV6-5|TRBJ1-2|NA
CASSRQENYGYTF
TGTGCCAGCAGTCGACAGGAGAACTATGGCTACACCTTC
>NA|TRBV7-6|TRBJ1-4|TRBD1
CASSWTGANEKLFF
TGTGCCAGCAGCTGGACAGGGGCTAATGAAAAACTGTTTTTT
>NA|TRBV12-5|TRBJ2-7|NA
CASGFGGLYEQYF
TGTGCTAGTGGTTTCGGGGGGCTTTACGAGCAGTACTTC
>NA|TRBV5-1|TRBJ2-3|TRBD2
CASSPGWAGGPDTQYF
TGCGCCAGCAGCCCGGGTTGGGCGGGGGGGCCAGATACGCAGTATTTT
>few|TRBV27|TRBJ1-1|NA
CASSSPAGRGSAFF
TGTGCCAGCAGTTCCCCGGCAGGGCGGGGGTCTGCTTTCTTT
>NA|TRBV5-1|TRBJ2-3|TRBD2
CASSVGLAGGPDTQYF
TGCGCCAGCAGCGTGGGACTAGCTGGGGGACCAGATACGCAGTATTTT
>few|TRBV5-1|TRBJ1-6|TRBD1
CASSLGQGANSPLHF
TGCGCCAGCAGCTTGGGGCAGGGGGCCAATTCACCCCTCCACTTT
>NA|TRBV19|TRBJ2-7|TRBD1
CASSIVGQGAYEQYF
TGTGCCAGTAGTATAGTGGGACAGGGGGCCTACGAGCAGTACTTC
>NA|TRBV25-1|TRBJ1-4|TRBD1
CATNPDRGHGGVFF
TGTGCCACCAACCCCGACAGGGGCCATGGGGGGGTGTTTTTT
>NA|TRBV7-2|TRBJ2-1|TRBD2
CASSLVRTSGLFF
TGTGCCAGCAGCTTAGTTAGGACTAGCGGCCTGTTCTTC
>medium-sized|TRBV30|TRBJ1-2|TRBD1
CAWMPKGAGYGYTF
TGTGCCTGGATGCCGAAGGGGGCTGGCTATGGCTACACCTTC
>NA|TRBV15|TRBJ2-7|TRBD1
CATSDPGQGSSYEQYF
TGTGCCACCAGCGACCCTGGACAGGGCTCCTCCTACGAGCAGTACTTC
>once|TRBV18|TRBJ2-2|NA
CASSPRRITNTGELFF
TGTGCCAGCTCACCACGCAGAATCACGAACACCGGGGAGCTGTTTTTT
>NA|TRBV25-1|TRBJ2-1|NA
CASSLSSISNNEQFF
TGTGCCAGCAGTCTAAGTTCCATCTCAAACAATGAGCAGTTCTTC
>NA|TRBV7-9|TRBJ1-2|NA
CASSSTSAKDSGYTF
TGTGCCAGCAGCTCCACTTCGGCAAAGGACAGCGGCTACACCTTC
>NA|TRBV7-2|TRBJ2-2|NA
CASSFYGSPGELFF
TGTGCCAGCAGCTTCTACGGTTCCCCCGGGGAGCTGTTTTTT
>NA|TRBV6-4|TRBJ1-5|NA
CASSDSGGTSNQPQHF
TGTGCCAGCAGTGACTCGGGGGGGACTAGCAATCAGCCCCAGCATTTT
>once|TRBV19|TRBJ1-5|NA
CASSSIGSNQPQHF
TGTGCCAGTAGTAGTATCGGGAGCAATCAGCCCCAGCATTTT
>NA|TRBV10-1|TRBJ2-3|TRBD2
CASSEVSGGNIVGLPDTQYF
TGCGCCAGCAGTGAAGTAAGCGGGGGGAACATCGTAGGCTTGCCAGATACGCAGTATTTT
>NA|TRBV9|TRBJ2-5|NA
CASSEAPRETQYF
TGTGCCAGCAGCGAGGCCCCTAGGGAGACCCAGTACTTC
>NA|TRBV5-6|TRBJ2-7|NA
CASSNPGSEGDEQYF
TGTGCCAGCAGCAACCCTGGGTCGGAAGGGGACGAGCAGTACTTC
>NA|TRBV5-1|TRBJ2-1|TRBD2
CASSLAGTSGYNEQFF
TGCGCCAGCAGCTTGGCTGGGACTAGCGGGTACAATGAGCAGTTCTTC
>few|TRBV9|TRBJ2-5|TRBD2
CASSRLAGAQETQYF
TGTGCCAGCAGCAGACTAGCGGGGGCCCAAGAGACCCAGTACTTC
>NA|TRBV7-2|TRBJ1-1|NA
CASSLARSGNTEAFF
TGTGCCAGCAGCTTAGCGCGGTCGGGGAACACTGAAGCTTTCTTT
>NA|TRBV6-5|TRBJ1-2|TRBD1
CASSYTTGLYGYTF
TGTGCCAGCAGTTATACGACAGGGTTATATGGCTACACCTTC
>NA|TRBV19|TRBJ2-1|NA
CASSIELVIYNEQFF
TGTGCCAGTAGTATCGAGCTAGTGATCTACAATGAGCAGTTCTTC
>NA|TRBV2|TRBJ2-7|TRBD1
CASSSQGTEQYF
TGTGCCAGCAGTTCACAGGGGACCGAGCAGTACTTC
>NA|TRBV29-1|TRBJ1-1|NA
CSVPGGTEAFF
TGCAGCGTTCCGGGAGGCACTGAAGCTTTCTTT
>NA|TRBV30|TRBJ1-1|NA
CAWSVGGSVNTEAFF
TGTGCCTGGAGTGTAGGAGGGTCAGTGAACACTGAAGCTTTCTTT
>NA|TRBV6-5|TRBJ1-6|NA
CASSYSAGYSPLHF
TGTGCCAGCAGTTACTCGGCGGGCTATTCACCCCTCCACTTT
>once|TRBV10-2|TRBJ1-4|NA
CASSEYQGHEKLFF
TGCGCCAGCAGTGAGTACCAGGGGCATGAAAAACTGTTTTTT
>NA|TRBV15|TRBJ2-3|NA
CATSREILGADTQYF
TGTGCCACCAGCAGAGAGATCCTAGGGGCAGATACGCAGTATTTT
>NA|TRBV5-1|TRBJ1-2|NA
CASSSGGADGYTF
TGCGCCAGCAGCTCGGGTGGCGCGGATGGCTACACCTTC
>NA|TRBV5-4|TRBJ2-3|TRBD2
CASSDPGLGSDTQYF
TGTGCCAGCAGCGATCCGGGACTAGGCTCAGATACGCAGTATTTT
>NA|TRBV30|TRBJ2-7|NA
CAWRANSYEQYF
TGTGCCTGGAGGGCAAATTCCTACGAGCAGTACTTC
>NA|TRBV6-5|TRBJ1-1|NA
CASSLRERNTEAFF
TGTGCCAGCAGTTTGAGAGAAAGAAACACTGAAGCTTTCTTT
>NA|TRBV19|TRBJ2-7|NA
CASSNGVTYEQYF
TGTGCCAGTAGTAACGGGGTGACCTACGAGCAGTACTTC
>NA|TRBV5-1|TRBJ1-4|NA
CASSLGQWEKLFF
TGCGCCAGCAGCTTGGGACAGTGGGAAAAACTGTTTTTT
>NA|TRBV7-6|TRBJ2-7|TRBD2
CASSLARGGGNYEQYF
TGTGCCAGCAGCTTAGCGCGCGGGGGGGGGAACTACGAGCAGTACTTC
>NA|TRBV18|TRBJ2-3|TRBD2
CASSRRLARSSTDTQYF
TGTGCCAGCTCACGCAGACTAGCGAGGTCGAGCACAGATACGCAGTATTTT
>NA|TRBV19|TRBJ1-1|TRBD1
CASTMGQHNTEAFF
TGTGCCAGTACCATGGGACAGCACAACACTGAAGCTTTCTTT
>NA|TRBV19|TRBJ1-2|NA
CASSPTELASWGYTF
TGTGCCAGTAGTCCGACGGAACTAGCCTCGTGGGGCTACACCTTC
>NA|TRBV7-2|TRBJ1-5|TRBD1
CASSLVTGGTNQPQHF
TGTGCCAGCAGCTTAGTAACAGGGGGCACAAATCAGCCCCAGCATTTT
>NA|TRBV10-3|TRBJ1-6|NA
CATVDSSNSPLHF
TGTGCCACCGTGGACAGTTCGAATTCACCCCTCCACTTT